This T cell receptor beta chain was obtained from a study of CD8 T cells in Susac syndrome (dated by TCRdb to between 2018 and 2021). Some background on the complete study: Repertoire sequencing was used to test whether CD8+ T cell activation and differentiation in Susac syndrome was antigen driven. Clonality of the CD8+ T cell repertoire was compared between about a dozen healthy donors, about 14 Susac syndrome patients and 15 multiple sclerosis patients.

High-throughput TCR beta sequencing profiled peripheral blood CD8+ and CD4+ T cells from healthy donors, Susac syndrome patients and multiple sclerosis patients. Multiple sclerosis controls were treatment-naive patients with stable or active relapsing-remitting disease fulfilling revised McDonald criteria. Bulk CD8+ and CD4+ T cells were purified magnetically by negative isolation, whereas CD8+ TEMRA cells were enriched by FACS. Blood was collected in EDTA tubes and processed within 24 hours, with PBMCs isolated through density gradient centrifugation. PBMCs destined for TCR sequencing were cryopreserved in liquid nitrogen and later thawed in a 37 °C water bath. Purity of sorted or isolated CD4+, CD8+ and CD8+ TEMRA cells was at least 90%. About this clonotype itself: The specificity of this receptor is unknown. Base quality data are lacking; no much larger clone is found one base away.

What the work shows at the level of the full study, not this receptor alone: The study acknowledged that relatively few individuals were included in the TCR sequencing and HLA analysis.

V is cut back by 3 bases and J by 6 bases, with 7 bases in the junction unmatched. Spanning cysteine to phenylalanine, the CDR3 consists of 17 amino acids. Only CDR3 DNA is held: 51 bases, read in frame from base 1. From a lookup of the germline V gene (reference sequence), CDR1 and CDR2 are SEHNR and FQNEAQ. RNA was extracted using the RNeasy kit, and roughly 0.45 to 1 microgram was reverse transcribed with random hexamers. TCR beta CDR3 regions were amplified with the immunoSEQ multiplex PCR assay covering 54 Vbeta and 13 Jbeta segments. PCR amplification bias was corrected by using a synthetic template baseline for primer optimization and computational correction. As for how the authors treated the data: Only productive sequences were kept, with reads annotated to V, D and J genes according to IMGT and analyzed in immunoSEQ Analyzer. To calculate clonality, Shannon entropy was normalized by log2 of the number of productive unique sequences and then subtracted from one. Public and private clones were assessed among the 100 most prevalent clones of each patient and control. Susac-specific clones were defined as absent from healthy and MS cohorts, roughly 1,100 published viral clones and other ImmuneACCESS disease sequences. The public reads were reprocessed in TCRdb via fastp at Q25 and MiXCR, keeping in-frame beta chains. Here each entry gathers all rows of one CDR3 protein and keeps the most common genes and DNA. V and J calls and clone size were set by TCRdb, not the authors. This sample comprises just over 150,000 distinct CDR3 sequences, approximately 93% of them detected only once. The top ten constitute over 0.2% of the sample.

The clonotype was recovered from a human donor with multiple sclerosis. The sequenced sample consisted of CD8+ T cells from PBMCs. The sequence is built from TRBV7-9 and TRBJ2-3; TRBD2 fits 15 bases in the junction. The nucleotide sequence reads as follows: TGTGCCAGCAGCTTCCCGGGACTAGCGGGGGGCGAGGATACGCAGTATTTT. Protein translation: CASSFPGLAGGEDTQYF.